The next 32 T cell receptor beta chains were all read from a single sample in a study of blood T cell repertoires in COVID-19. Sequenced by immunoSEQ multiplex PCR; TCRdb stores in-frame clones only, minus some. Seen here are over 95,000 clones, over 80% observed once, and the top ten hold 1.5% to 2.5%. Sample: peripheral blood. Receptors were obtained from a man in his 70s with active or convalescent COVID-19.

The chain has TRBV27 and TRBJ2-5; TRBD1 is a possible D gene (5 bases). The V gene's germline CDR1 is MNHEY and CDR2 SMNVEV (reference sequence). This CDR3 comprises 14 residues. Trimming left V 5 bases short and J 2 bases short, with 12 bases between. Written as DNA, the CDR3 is TGTGCCAGCAGTGCGACAGCGTTTCAAGAGACCCAGTACTTC. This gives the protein CASSATAFQETQYF.

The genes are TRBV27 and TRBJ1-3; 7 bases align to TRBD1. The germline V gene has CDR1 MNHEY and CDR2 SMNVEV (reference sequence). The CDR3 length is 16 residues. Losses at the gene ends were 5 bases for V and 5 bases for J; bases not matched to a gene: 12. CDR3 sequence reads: CASSTGTGAGRNTIYF. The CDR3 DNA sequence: TGTGCCAGCAGTACCGGAACAGGGGCCGGGCGAAACACCATATATTTT.

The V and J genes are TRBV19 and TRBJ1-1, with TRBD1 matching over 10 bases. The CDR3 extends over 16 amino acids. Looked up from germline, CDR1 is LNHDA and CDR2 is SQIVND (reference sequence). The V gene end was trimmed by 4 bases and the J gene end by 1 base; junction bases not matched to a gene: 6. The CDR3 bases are TGTGCCAGTAGTAGACCGGGACAGGGGAAGAACACTGAAGCTTTCTTT. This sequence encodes CASSRPGQGKNTEAFF.

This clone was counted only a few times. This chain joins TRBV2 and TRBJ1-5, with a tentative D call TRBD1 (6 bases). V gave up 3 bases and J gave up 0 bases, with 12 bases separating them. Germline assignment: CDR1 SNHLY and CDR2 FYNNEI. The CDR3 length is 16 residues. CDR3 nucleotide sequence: TGTGCCAGCAGTGAGGGGCAGGGGTATAGCAATCAGCCCCAGCATTTT. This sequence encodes CASSEGQGYSNQPQHF. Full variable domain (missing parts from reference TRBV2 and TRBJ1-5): EPEVTQTPSHQVTQMGQEVILRCVPISNHLYFYWYRQILGQKVEFLVSFYNNEISEKSEIFDDQFSVERPDGSNFTLKIRSTKLEDSAMYFCASSEGQGYSNQPQHFGDGTRLSIL.

The DNA of the CDR3 is TGTGCCAGCAGTTCATCTAGCGGGGGGGCTTTGGAGACCCAGTACTTC. Translated, it gives CASSSSSGGALETQYF. This chain uses TRBV28 with TRBJ2-5; 12 nucleotides match TRBD2. The CDR3 has 16 amino acids. Losses at the gene ends were 4 bases for V and 5 bases for J; bases not matched to a gene: 8. CDR1 and CDR2 from the germline V gene are MDHEN and SYDVKM.

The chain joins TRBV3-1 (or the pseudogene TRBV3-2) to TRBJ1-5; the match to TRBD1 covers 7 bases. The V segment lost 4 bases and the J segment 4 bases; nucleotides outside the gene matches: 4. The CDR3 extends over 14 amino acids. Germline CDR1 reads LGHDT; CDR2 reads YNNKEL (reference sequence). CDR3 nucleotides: TGTGCCAGCAGCCGTACAGGGGATAATCAGCCCCAGCATTTT. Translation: CASSRTGDNQPQHF.

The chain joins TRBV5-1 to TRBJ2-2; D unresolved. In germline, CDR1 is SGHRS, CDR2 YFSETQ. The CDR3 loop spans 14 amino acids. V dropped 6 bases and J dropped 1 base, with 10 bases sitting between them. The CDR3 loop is CASNMAGNTGELFF. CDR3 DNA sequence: TGCGCCAGCAACATGGCAGGGAACACCGGGGAGCTGTTTTTT.

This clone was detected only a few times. The CDR3 loop reads CASRRGIIAGTIPSYEQYF. The CDR3 DNA reads TGTGCCAGCAGACGGGGTATAATAGCGGGGACGATCCCGTCCTACGAGCAGTACTTC. The chain links TRBV2 to TRBJ2-7, with TRBD2 matching 8 bases. The germline gives CDR1 SNHLY, CDR2 FYNNEI. V lost 6 bases and J lost 1; bases outside the gene matches: 20. The CDR3 sequence is 19 residues long.

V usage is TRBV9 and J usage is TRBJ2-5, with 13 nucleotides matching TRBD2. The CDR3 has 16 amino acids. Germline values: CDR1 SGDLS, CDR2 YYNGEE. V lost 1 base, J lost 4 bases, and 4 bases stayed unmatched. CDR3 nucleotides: TGTGCCAGCAGCGTAACTAGCGGGGGGGCGGGAGAGACCCAGTACTTC. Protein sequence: CASSVTSGGAGETQYF.

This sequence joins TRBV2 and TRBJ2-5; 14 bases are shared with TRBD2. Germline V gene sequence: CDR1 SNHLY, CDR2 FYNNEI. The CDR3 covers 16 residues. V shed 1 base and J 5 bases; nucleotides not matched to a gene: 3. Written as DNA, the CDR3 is TGTGCCAGCAGTGAAGGACTAGCGGGGGGGCTGGAGACCCAGTACTTC. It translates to CASSEGLAGGLETQYF. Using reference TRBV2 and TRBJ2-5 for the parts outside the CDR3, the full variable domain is EPEVTQTPSHQVTQMGQEVILRCVPISNHLYFYWYRQILGQKVEFLVSFYNNEISEKSEIFDDQFSVERPDGSNFTLKIRSTKLEDSAMYFCASSEGLAGGLETQYFGPGTRLLVL.

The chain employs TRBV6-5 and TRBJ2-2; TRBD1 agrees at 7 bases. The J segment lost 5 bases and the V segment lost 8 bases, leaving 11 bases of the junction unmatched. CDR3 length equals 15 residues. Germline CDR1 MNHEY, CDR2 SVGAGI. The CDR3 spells CASLDRGQRTGELFF. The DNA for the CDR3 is TGTGCCAGCCTGGACCGGGGACAGCGAACCGGGGAGCTGTTTTTT.

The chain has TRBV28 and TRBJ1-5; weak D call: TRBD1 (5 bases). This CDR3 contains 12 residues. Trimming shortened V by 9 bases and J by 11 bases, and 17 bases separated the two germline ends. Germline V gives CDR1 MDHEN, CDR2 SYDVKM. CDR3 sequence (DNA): TGTGCCAGTTCGCCGGGGGGAAGATCCCAGCATTTT. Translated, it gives CASSPGGRSQHF.

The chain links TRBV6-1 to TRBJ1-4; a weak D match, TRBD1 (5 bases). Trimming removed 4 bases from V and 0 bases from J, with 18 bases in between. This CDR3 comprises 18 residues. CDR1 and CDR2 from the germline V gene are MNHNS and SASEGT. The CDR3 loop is CASSAGHSVWATNEKLFF. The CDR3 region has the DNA TGTGCCAGCAGTGCTGGACACAGTGTTTGGGCAACTAATGAAAAACTGTTTTTT.

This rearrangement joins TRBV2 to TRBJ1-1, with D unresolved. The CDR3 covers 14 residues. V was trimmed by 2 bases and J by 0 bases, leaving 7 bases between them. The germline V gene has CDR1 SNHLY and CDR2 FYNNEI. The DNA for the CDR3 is TGTGCCAGCAGTGAACTGACAATGAACACTGAAGCTTTCTTT. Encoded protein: CASSELTMNTEAFF.

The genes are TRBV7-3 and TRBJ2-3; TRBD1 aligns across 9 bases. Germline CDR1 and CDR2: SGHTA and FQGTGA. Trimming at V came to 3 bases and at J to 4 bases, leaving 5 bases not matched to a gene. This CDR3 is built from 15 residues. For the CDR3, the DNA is TGTGCCAGCAGCTTGACAGGGGGATTCCCAGATACGCAGTATTTT. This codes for CASSLTGGFPDTQYF.

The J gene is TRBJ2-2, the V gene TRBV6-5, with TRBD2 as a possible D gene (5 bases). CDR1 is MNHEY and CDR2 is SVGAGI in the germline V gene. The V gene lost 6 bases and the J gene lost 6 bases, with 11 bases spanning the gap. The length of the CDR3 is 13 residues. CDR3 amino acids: CASSRGSAGELFF. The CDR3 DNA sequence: TGTGCCAGCAGCCGGGGTTCTGCCGGGGAGCTGTTTTTT.

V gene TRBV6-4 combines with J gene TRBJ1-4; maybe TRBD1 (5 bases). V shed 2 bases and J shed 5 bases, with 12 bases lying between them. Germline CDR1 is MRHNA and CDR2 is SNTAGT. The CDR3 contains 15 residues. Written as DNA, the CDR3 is TGTGCCAGCAGTGACCCGAGACAGTCGAATGAAAAACTGTTTTTT. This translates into CASSDPRQSNEKLFF.

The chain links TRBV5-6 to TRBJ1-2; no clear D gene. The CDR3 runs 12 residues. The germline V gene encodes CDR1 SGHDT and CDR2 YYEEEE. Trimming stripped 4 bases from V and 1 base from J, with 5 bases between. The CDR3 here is CASSRYNYGYTF. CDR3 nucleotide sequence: TGTGCCAGCAGCCGTTATAACTATGGCTACACCTTC.

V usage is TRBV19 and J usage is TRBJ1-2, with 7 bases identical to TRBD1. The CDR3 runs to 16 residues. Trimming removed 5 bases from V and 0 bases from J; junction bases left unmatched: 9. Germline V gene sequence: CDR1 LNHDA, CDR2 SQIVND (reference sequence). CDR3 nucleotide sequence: TGTGCCAGTAGTGGGAACAGGGGCACCACTAACTATGGCTACACCTTC. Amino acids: CASSGNRGTTNYGYTF.

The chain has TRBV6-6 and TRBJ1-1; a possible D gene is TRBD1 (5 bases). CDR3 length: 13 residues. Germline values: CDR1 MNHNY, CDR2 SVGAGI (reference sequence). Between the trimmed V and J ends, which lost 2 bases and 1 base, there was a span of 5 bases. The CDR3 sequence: CASSYQGNTEAFF. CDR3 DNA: TGTGCCAGCAGTTACCAGGGGAACACTGAAGCTTTCTTT.

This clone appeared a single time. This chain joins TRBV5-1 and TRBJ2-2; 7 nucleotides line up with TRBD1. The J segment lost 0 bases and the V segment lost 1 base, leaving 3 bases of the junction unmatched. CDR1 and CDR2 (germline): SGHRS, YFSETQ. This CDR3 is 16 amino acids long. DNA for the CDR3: TGCGCCAGCAGCTTGCAGGACAGGACGAACACCGGGGAGCTGTTTTTT. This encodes CASSLQDRTNTGELFF.

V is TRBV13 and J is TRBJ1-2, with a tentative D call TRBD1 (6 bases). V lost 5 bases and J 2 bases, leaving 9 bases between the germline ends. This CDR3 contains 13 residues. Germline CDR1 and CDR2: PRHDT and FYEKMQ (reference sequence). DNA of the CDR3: TGTGCCAGCAGCCTCACAGGGAACTATGGCTACACCTTC. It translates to CASSLTGNYGYTF.

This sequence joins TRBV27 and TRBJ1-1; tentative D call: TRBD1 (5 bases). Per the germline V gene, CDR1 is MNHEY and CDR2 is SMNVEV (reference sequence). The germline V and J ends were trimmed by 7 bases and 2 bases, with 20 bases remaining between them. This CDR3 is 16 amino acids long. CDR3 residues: CASTTKAGRINTEAFF. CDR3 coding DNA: TGTGCCAGCACCACGAAGGCGGGACGGATCAACACTGAAGCTTTCTTT.

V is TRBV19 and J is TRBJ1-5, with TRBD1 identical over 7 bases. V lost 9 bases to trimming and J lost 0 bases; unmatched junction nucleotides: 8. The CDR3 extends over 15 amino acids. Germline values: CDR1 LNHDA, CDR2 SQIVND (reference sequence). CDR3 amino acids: CASRRQGDSNQPQHF. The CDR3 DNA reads TGTGCCAGCCGTAGACAGGGTGATAGCAATCAGCCCCAGCATTTT.

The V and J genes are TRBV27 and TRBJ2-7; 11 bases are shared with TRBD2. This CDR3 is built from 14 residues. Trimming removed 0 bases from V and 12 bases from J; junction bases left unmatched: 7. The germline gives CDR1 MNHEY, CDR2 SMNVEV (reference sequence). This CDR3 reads CASSLSGSGGAPYF. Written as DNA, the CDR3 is TGTGCCAGCAGTTTATCGGGTAGCGGGGGGGCTCCGTACTTC.

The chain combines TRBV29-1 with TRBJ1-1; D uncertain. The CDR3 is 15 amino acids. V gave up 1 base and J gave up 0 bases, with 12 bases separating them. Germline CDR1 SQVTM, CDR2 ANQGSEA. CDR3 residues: CSVEGLETMNTEAFF. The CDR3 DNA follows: TGCAGCGTTGAAGGGTTGGAGACGATGAACACTGAAGCTTTCTTT. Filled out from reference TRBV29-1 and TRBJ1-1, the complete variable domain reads SAVISQKPSRDICQRGTSLTIQCQVDSQVTMMFWYRQQPGQSLTLIATANQGSEATYESGFVIDKFPISRPNLTFSTLTVSNMSPEDSSIYLCSVEGLETMNTEAFFGQGTRLTVV.

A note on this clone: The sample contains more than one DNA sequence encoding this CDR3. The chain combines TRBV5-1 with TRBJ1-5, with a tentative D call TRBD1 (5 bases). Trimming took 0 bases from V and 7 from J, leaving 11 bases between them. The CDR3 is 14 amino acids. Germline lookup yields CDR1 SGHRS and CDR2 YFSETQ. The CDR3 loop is CASSLEAGNQPQHF. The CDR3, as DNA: TGCGCCAGCAGCTTGGAGGCAGGGAACCAGCCCCAGCATTTT.

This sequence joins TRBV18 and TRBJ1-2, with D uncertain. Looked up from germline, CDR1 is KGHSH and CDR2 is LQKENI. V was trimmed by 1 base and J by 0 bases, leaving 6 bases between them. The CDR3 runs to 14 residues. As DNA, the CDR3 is TGTGCCAGCTCACCACAGTTAGCTAACTATGGCTACACCTTC. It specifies CASSPQLANYGYTF.

CDR3 in amino acids: CSAKGAHEQYF. The DNA of the CDR3 is TGCAGTGCAAAGGGGGCCCACGAGCAGTACTTC. The rearrangement uses TRBV20-1 and TRBJ2-7; 7 bases are shared with TRBD1. The CDR3 contains 11 residues. The germline V gene has CDR1 DFQATT and CDR2 SNEGSKA (reference sequence). The ends lost 6 bases at V and 5 bases at J; junction bases unmatched: 4.

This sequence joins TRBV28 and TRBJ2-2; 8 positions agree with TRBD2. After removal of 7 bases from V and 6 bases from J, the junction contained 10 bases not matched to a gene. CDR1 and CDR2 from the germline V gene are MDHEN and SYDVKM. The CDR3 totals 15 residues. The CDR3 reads CASTLRGGLSGELFF. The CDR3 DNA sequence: TGTGCCAGCACCCTCCGGGGGGGGCTATCCGGGGAGCTGTTTTTT.

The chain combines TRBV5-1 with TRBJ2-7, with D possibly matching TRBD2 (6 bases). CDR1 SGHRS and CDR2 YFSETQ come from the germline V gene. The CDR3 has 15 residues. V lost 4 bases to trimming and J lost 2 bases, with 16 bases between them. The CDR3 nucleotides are TGCGCCAGCAGCATGACGGGACTCCCTACCTACGAGCAGTACTTC. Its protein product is CASSMTGLPTYEQYF.

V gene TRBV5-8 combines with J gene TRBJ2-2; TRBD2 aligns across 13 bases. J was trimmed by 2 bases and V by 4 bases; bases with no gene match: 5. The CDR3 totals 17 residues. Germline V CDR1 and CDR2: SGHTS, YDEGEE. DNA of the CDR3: TGTGCCAGCAGCGCAGGGACTAGCGGGGCAAACACCGGGGAGCTGTTTTTT. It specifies CASSAGTSGANTGELFF.